This T cell receptor beta chain derives from a study of CD8 T cells in acute hepatitis C reinfection (dated by TCRdb to the early 2020s). At the level of the whole study: The TCRbeta repertoire of CD8+ T cells specific for the HCV NS3-1073 epitope was profiled during acute infection and after viral clearance. A handful of spontaneous resolvers provided paired acute and follow-up samples. What the authors observed across the whole study: All groups preferentially used the TRBV04 and TRBV06 gene families, and overrepresentation in the naive pool did not explain this preferential usage. Only the TCRbeta chain was sequenced in bulk, so alphabeta pairing of public clonotypes could not be determined. NS3-1073 specific repertoires were highly diverse, with no significant diversity differences between acute resolver, follow-up resolver and acute chronic samples. Regardless of outcome, approximately 13 public clonotypes were found, and one public clonotype used V04-02/J02-02. CDR3 sequences shared with other epitopes were rarely observed, and exact matching may have been limited by differing sequencing approaches. Follow-up repertoires were not available for chronically infected subjects, because NS3-1073 specific cells were too rare to be sorted.

The CDR3 numbers 16 residues from cysteine through phenylalanine. Just the 48-base CDR3 DNA is kept, in frame starting at base 1. The germline V end is reduced by 0 bases and the J end by 0 bases; junction bases left unmatched: 3. The germline V gene (reference sequence) gives CDR1 as SGHNT and CDR2 as YYREEE. Concerning this clone: The clone's antigen remains unknown. Per-base quality was not reported, and no clone a single base away is much larger than it.

The sample's time point, from its label and the paper: naive CD8 control sorted from an acute-time-point sample. Enrolled in the Montreal Hepatitis C Cohort (HEPCO) in Canada, the donors were people who inject drugs, and these donors were followed every 3 months. Acute primary HCV infection was defined as a positive HCV RNA or antibody test after a negative test within the previous 24 weeks. CD3, CD8 and CD45RO antibodies were used for surface staining, and dead cells were excluded with an aqua fixable dye. The cohort also had about six subjects who developed chronic infection, defined as being HCV RNA positive at 24 weeks. Negative selection by means of the MACS CD8+ T cell Isolation Kit yielded CD8+ T cells from peripheral blood mononuclear cells recovered from cryopreservation by thawing. A BD FACSAria II cell sorter was used for cell sorting. Genomic DNA was extracted from FACS-sorted cells, and TCRbeta chain sequencing was performed through the commercial immunoSEQ service. The original methods were these. Repertoire data were analyzed with ImmunoSEQ Analyzer software v3.0 and R v3.5.1. Only productive rearrangements were analyzed, as sequences containing stop codons or out-of-frame rearrangements were removed. Simpson diversity, Shannon entropy, CDR3 length and nucleotide addition metrics were obtained from the sequencing provider. Clonotypes were grouped by frequency into dominant, sub-dominant, low or lowest abundance categories, and clonotypes below 0.1% were left out of most analyses. A CDR3 amino acid clonotype was called public when found in at least two subjects at a cumulative frequency of at least 0.5%. TCRdb took over this immuneACCESS table, retaining in-frame rearrangements with V and J assigned. Such tables are incomplete; in checked studies, under half of the missing clones stem from an unresolved V gene, and the remainder is unexplained. V and J calls and clone size follow that table, whereas D and trimming were derived from the DNA. The sample table holds more than 35,000 clones, of which about 86% were seen once. Of the sample, under 0.65% falls within the top ten clones.

The rearrangement combines TRBV5-4 with TRBJ1-1; 9 bases in the middle match TRBD1. The material sequenced was naive CD8+ T cells from PBMCs. Per the publication, the cell subset or site label means: sorted total naive CD45RO-negative CD8+ T cells. The TCR sequence derives from a young man with chronic hepatitis C. The CDR3 region: CASSLDRGRMNTEAFF. Read as DNA, the sequence is TGTGCCAGCAGCTTGGACAGGGGGCGGATGAACACTGAAGCTTTCTTT.